What follows are 23 T cell receptor beta chains derived from one specimen sequenced in a study of beta chain features in type 1 diabetes. Their target antigens are unknown. Findings and limits, study-wide: Shorter TCRB CDR3s, moderately but significantly so, marked every one of the four CD4+ subsets in Type 1 diabetes patients.

Every bit of the isolated RNA underwent reverse transcription, so sequencing read expressed TCRB transcripts. Sequencing was performed with immunoSEQ multiplex PCR; in TCRdb, only in-frame clones are kept and a portion is missing. In the table there are over 150,000 clones, 10% to 13% of which are singletons. Input material: central memory CD4+ T cells from blood. The receptors were gathered from a man younger than 40 with type 1 diabetes.

This clone was recorded a few times. This chain links TRBV27 with TRBJ2-6, with D uncertain. The CDR3 is 15 amino acids. Germline V gene lookup returns CDR1 MNHEY and CDR2 SMNVEV (reference sequence). Trimming removed 6 bases from V and 0 bases from J, with 9 bases in between. The CDR3 here is CASRSVGSGANVLTF. CDR3 nucleotide sequence: TGTGCCAGCAGAAGCGTCGGCTCTGGGGCCAACGTCCTGACTTTC.

The V gene is TRBV11-2, the J gene TRBJ2-3; 8 nucleotides match TRBD1. V lost 5 bases to trimming and J lost 5 bases; unmatched junction nucleotides: 9. CDR1 is SGHAT, CDR2 FQNNGV, per germline. There are 15 residues in the CDR3. The CDR3 bases are TGTGCCAGCAGCCGACAGGGGATACTTCTAGATACGCAGTATTTT. Amino acid sequence: CASSRQGILLDTQYF.

The V gene is TRBV7-2, the J gene TRBJ1-5; D remains ambiguous. Germline loops: CDR1 SGHTA, CDR2 FQGNSA. This CDR3 is built from 15 residues. The V end was cut by 1 base, the J end by 5 bases, with 12 bases between. Written as DNA, the CDR3 is TGTGCCAGCAGCTTAGACGGTGGTTCTCATCAGCCCCAGCATTTT. Translation: CASSLDGGSHQPQHF.

The chain has TRBV7-2 and TRBJ2-1; 8 bases match TRBD2. V was clipped by 6 bases and J by 5 bases; unmatched bases: 3. The CDR3 consists of 13 residues. Germline-derived CDR1 and CDR2 are SGHTA and FQGNSA. The CDR3 protein is CASSFSGNNEQFF. In DNA form, the CDR3 reads TGTGCCAGCAGTTTTAGCGGGAACAATGAGCAGTTCTTC.

This clone has more than one count but fewer than ten. The V call is TRBV7-2, the J call TRBJ2-5, with TRBD2 matching 7 bases. With 9 bases clipped from V and 2 bases from J, the junction kept 6 bases outside the gene matches. CDR1 and CDR2 (germline): SGHTA, FQGNSA. This CDR3 comprises 13 residues. The CDR3 loop reads CASSGRIQETQYF. CDR3 in DNA: TGTGCCAGTAGCGGGCGAATACAAGAGACCCAGTACTTC.

This clone was picked up a small number of times. The gene calls are TRBV4-3 and TRBJ2-2; unclear D gene. The CDR3 totals 14 residues. V lost 0 bases, J lost 2 bases, and 4 bases lay in between. Per the germline V gene, CDR1 is LGHNA and CDR2 is YSLEER. The CDR3 sequence: CASSQDLNTGELFF. CDR3 nucleotides: TGCGCCAGCAGCCAAGATCTCAACACCGGGGAGCTGTTTTTT.

This clone was seen a few times. The J gene is TRBJ1-5, the V gene TRBV28; no clear D. In germline, CDR1 is MDHEN, CDR2 SYDVKM. The V gene lost 5 bases and the J gene lost 9 bases, with 8 bases spanning the gap. This CDR3 spans 11 amino acids. The CDR3 DNA follows: TGTGCCAGCAGTGTACGAGGGCCCCAGCATTTT. It codes for CASSVRGPQHF. The full variable domain, its missing parts supplied by reference TRBV28 and TRBJ1-5, is DVKVTQSSRYLVKRTGEKVFLECVQDMDHENMFWYRQDPGLGLRLIYFSYDVKMKEKGDIPEGYSVSREKKERFSLILESASTNQTSMYLCASSVRGPQHFGDGTRLSIL.

V and J are TRBV7-6 and TRBJ1-2; 10 bases match TRBD1. Trimming cost V 5 bases and J 5 bases; bases outside gene matches: 14. CDR3 length equals 17 residues. Germline-derived CDR1 and CDR2 are SGHVS and FNYEAQ. CDR3 amino acids: CASSPSGTGDVVYGYTF. CDR3 DNA: TGTGCCAGCAGCCCGTCGGGGACAGGGGATGTTGTTTATGGCTACACCTTC.

The V gene is TRBV28, the J gene TRBJ1-2; perhaps TRBD1 as D (5 bases). Germline assignment: CDR1 MDHEN and CDR2 SYDVKM. The CDR3 is 15 amino acids. Trimming pared 3 bases from V and 4 bases from J, leaving 15 bases between. CDR3 sequence reads: CASSFPEWGGYGYTF. In DNA form, the CDR3 reads TGTGCCAGCAGTTTCCCAGAGTGGGGGGGCTATGGCTACACCTTC.

J is TRBJ2-1 and V is TRBV30, with 7 bases aligning to TRBD2. Germline V gene lookup returns CDR1 GTSNPN and CDR2 SVGIG (reference sequence). V lost 4 bases and J lost 6; bases outside the gene matches: 6. CDR3 length: 13 amino acids. CDR3: CAWIWRECNEQFF. The CDR3, as DNA: TGTGCCTGGATTTGGCGGGAGTGCAATGAGCAGTTCTTC.

The CDR3 nucleotides are TGTGCCTGGAGTCTCCCTACCGCGGAAAAACTGTTTTTT. Translated, it gives CAWSLPTAEKLFF. The chain combines TRBV30 with TRBJ1-4; no definite D call. Trimming removed 2 bases from V and 8 bases from J, with 12 bases in between. This CDR3 contains 13 residues. Germline CDR1 reads GTSNPN; CDR2 reads SVGIG (reference sequence).

The gene calls are TRBV5-1 and TRBJ2-1; 11 bases map to TRBD2. This CDR3 contains 14 residues. The germline gives CDR1 SGHRS, CDR2 YFSETQ. The junction had 1 base not matched to a gene; V was cut back by 2 bases and J by 6 bases. CDR3 residues: CASSFSGRGNEQFF. Written as DNA, the CDR3 is TGCGCCAGCAGCTTTAGCGGGAGGGGCAATGAGCAGTTCTTC.

V is TRBV6-5 and J is TRBJ1-2; the D is unclear. The germline V gene encodes CDR1 MNHEY and CDR2 SVGAGI. The CDR3 has 15 amino acids. With 2 bases removed from V and 6 bases from J, the gap between germline ends came to 16 bases. CDR3 coding DNA: TGTGCCAGCAGTTACGACGGCCCGTCACTAAATGGCTACACCTTC. Translated: CASSYDGPSLNGYTF.

The genes are TRBV15 and TRBJ2-5; 11 bases are a match to TRBD2. V shed 3 bases and J 2 bases; nucleotides not matched to a gene: 11. The CDR3 sequence is 18 residues long. Germline CDR1 is LNHNV and CDR2 is YYDKDF (reference sequence). The CDR3 sequence is CATSRGTSGRATQETQYF. The CDR3 DNA reads TGTGCCACCAGCAGGGGGACTAGCGGCAGGGCCACACAAGAGACCCAGTACTTC.

The rearrangement joins TRBV7-9 to TRBJ1-2; D might be TRBD1 (5 bases). This CDR3 has 14 amino acids. V gave up 5 bases and J gave up 1 base, with 11 bases separating them. From germline, CDR1 is SEHNR and CDR2 FQNEAQ (reference sequence). The CDR3 region has the DNA TGTGCCAGCAGCCAAGCGGGGGGTAACTATGGCTACACCTTC. Protein: CASSQAGGNYGYTF.

This sequence joins TRBV7-9 and TRBJ1-1; 8 bases are shared with TRBD1. The CDR3 is 14 residues long. The germline V gene has CDR1 SEHNR and CDR2 FQNEAQ (reference sequence). Unmatched junction bases numbered 13, after V lost 7 bases and J lost 9 bases. CDR3 residues: CASTNSEDRVKAFF. The CDR3 nucleotides read TGTGCCAGCACCAACTCCGAGGACAGGGTAAAAGCTTTCTTT.

The genes are TRBV6-6 and TRBJ2-1; D is ambiguous. The germline V gene encodes CDR1 MNHNY and CDR2 SVGAGI (reference sequence). CDR3 size: 12 residues. Trimming removed 2 bases from V and 12 bases from J, with 11 bases in between. CDR3 residues: CASSYNAYSQFF. For the CDR3, the DNA is TGTGCCAGCAGTTACAACGCTTACTCGCAGTTCTTC.

This clone showed up just a few times. The rearrangement joins TRBV5-1 to TRBJ2-1; 12 positions match TRBD2. Germline-derived CDR1 and CDR2 are SGHRS and YFSETQ. The V gene end was trimmed by 1 base and the J gene end by 7 bases; junction bases not matched to a gene: 9. The CDR3 has 17 residues. CDR3 DNA sequence: TGCGCCAGCAGCTTGCTGAACGCCGGACTAGCGGGAAATGAGCAGTTCTTC. Protein sequence: CASSLLNAGLAGNEQFF.

V gene TRBV29-1 combines with J gene TRBJ1-1; D may be TRBD1 (5 bases). With 3 bases removed from V and 7 bases from J, the gap between germline ends came to 15 bases. The CDR3 is 13 residues long. The germline V gene has CDR1 SQVTM and CDR2 ANQGSEA. CDR3 amino acids: CSVEFQGTDEAFF. As DNA, the CDR3 is TGCAGCGTTGAGTTCCAGGGTACCGATGAAGCTTTCTTT. The complete variable domain, with remaining parts taken from reference TRBV29-1 and TRBJ1-1, reads SAVISQKPSRDICQRGTSLTIQCQVDSQVTMMFWYRQQPGQSLTLIATANQGSEATYESGFVIDKFPISRPNLTFSTLTVSNMSPEDSSIYLCSVEFQGTDEAFFGQGTRLTVV.

The chain couples TRBV6-6 to TRBJ2-5, with 12 bases that match TRBD1. Germline CDR1 MNHNY, CDR2 SVGAGI (reference sequence). The CDR3 extends over 14 amino acids. Trimming at V came to 6 bases and at J to 10 bases, leaving 9 bases not matched to a gene. CDR3: CASRKPGQGANQYF. The CDR3 nucleotides are TGTGCCAGCAGAAAGCCGGGACAGGGGGCCAACCAGTACTTC.

The J gene is TRBJ2-7, the V gene TRBV4-1; the match to TRBD2 covers 7 bases. The CDR3 consists of 17 residues. V lost 0 bases, J lost 0 bases, and 8 bases stayed unmatched. Per germline, CDR1 MGHRA and CDR2 YSYEKL. The CDR3 sequence is CASSQDRVGGSSYEQYF. DNA of the CDR3: TGCGCCAGCAGCCAAGATAGGGTTGGCGGGAGCTCCTACGAGCAGTACTTC.

The chain joins TRBV19 to TRBJ2-7, with TRBD1 matching 8 bases. The CDR3 has 14 amino acids. Looked up from germline, CDR1 is LNHDA and CDR2 is SQIVND (reference sequence). V lost 7 bases to trimming and J lost 2 bases; unmatched junction nucleotides: 7. CDR3 DNA: TGTGCCAGTAACAGGGGGGCCGGCACCTACGAGCAGTACTTC. Its protein is CASNRGAGTYEQYF.

The V gene is TRBV13, the J gene TRBJ2-5, with 9 bases identical to TRBD2. After removal of 2 bases from V and 0 bases from J, the junction contained 1 base not matched to a gene. Germline V gene data show CDR1 as PRHDT and CDR2 as FYEKMQ (reference sequence). CDR3 length: 15 amino acids. The CDR3 spells CASSLRLADQETQYF. The CDR3 region has the DNA TGTGCCAGCAGCTTAAGACTAGCGGACCAAGAGACCCAGTACTTC.